This T cell receptor (beta chain) was captured by sequencing in a study of metastatic and nonmetastatic thyroid tumors. Study at large: Patients with malignant and benign thyroid disease provided blood and tumor or nodule tissue, whose repertoires were compared.

About this clone: Its cognate antigen is unknown. One end of the junction varies from germline; a read error may be responsible.

The V gene's germline CDR1 is SGDLS and CDR2 YYNGEE. The CDR3 length is 14 residues. Until they underwent thyroid surgery, no patient had received any treatment. Study-level points and caveats: It was reportedly found that TCR beta diversity was significantly higher in malignant thyroid tumors than in benign nodules, a difference seen in both blood and tumor samples.

As handled by the study authors: A papillary thyroid cancer distant-metastasis classifier was built from CDR3 differences across clinicopathological groups. TCRdb called clones again from the PCR reads with MiXCR. The V and J calls and clone size come from TCRdb's table, not from the authors' own analysis. Of fewer than 50,000 clones listed, 28% were seen once; the top ten hold almost 10%. The chain employs TRBV9 and TRBJ1-3, with D unresolved. The receptor was derived from a male donor with papillary thyroid cancer or a benign thyroid nodule (not recorded which). Some clones in this sample may be carry-over from other donors' samples. The material sequenced was blood. The CDR3 sequence: CASSVMGTGYTIYF. CDR3 DNA: TGTGCCAGCAGCGTAATGGGAACTGGATACACCATATATTTT.